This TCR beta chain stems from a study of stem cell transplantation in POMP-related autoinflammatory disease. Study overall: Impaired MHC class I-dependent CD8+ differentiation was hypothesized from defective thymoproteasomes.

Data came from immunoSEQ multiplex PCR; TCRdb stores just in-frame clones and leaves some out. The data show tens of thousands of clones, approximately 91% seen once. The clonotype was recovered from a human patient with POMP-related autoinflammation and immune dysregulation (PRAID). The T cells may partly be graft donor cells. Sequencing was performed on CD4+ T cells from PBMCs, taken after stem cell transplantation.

The CDR3 reads CSVEDLDSGNTIYF. The CDR3 coding sequence is TGCAGCGTTGAAGATCTTGACTCTGGAAACACCATATATTTT. The chain recombines TRBV29-1 with TRBJ1-3; D is ambiguous. With 0 bases removed from V and 0 bases from J, the gap between germline ends came to 6 bases. The germline CDR1 and CDR2 sequences are SQVTM and ANQGSEA. There are 14 residues in the CDR3.